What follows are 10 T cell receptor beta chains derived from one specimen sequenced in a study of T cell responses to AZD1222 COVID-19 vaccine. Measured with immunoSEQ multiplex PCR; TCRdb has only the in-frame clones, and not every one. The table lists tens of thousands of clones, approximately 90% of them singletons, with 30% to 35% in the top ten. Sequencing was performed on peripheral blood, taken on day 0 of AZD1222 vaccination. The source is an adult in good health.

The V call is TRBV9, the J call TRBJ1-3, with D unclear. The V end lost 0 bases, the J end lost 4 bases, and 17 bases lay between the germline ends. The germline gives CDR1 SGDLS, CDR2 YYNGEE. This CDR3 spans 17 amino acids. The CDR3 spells CASSVEAVTSRGNTIYF. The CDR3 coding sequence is TGTGCCAGCAGCGTAGAGGCTGTAACCTCCCGGGGAAACACCATATATTTT.

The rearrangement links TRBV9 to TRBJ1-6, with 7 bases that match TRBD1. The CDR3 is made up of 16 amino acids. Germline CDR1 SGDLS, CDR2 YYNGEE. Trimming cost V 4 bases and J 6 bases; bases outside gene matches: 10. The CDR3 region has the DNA TGTGCCAGCAGCTCCCCACCGGGACAGATTAATTCACCCCTCCACTTT. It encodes CASSSPPGQINSPLHF.

The CDR3 protein is CASSAGTDGYTF. DNA for the CDR3: TGCGCCAGCAGCGCCGGGACTGATGGCTACACCTTC. V and J are TRBV5-1 and TRBJ1-2; TRBD1 is a possible D gene (5 bases). Per germline, CDR1 SGHRS and CDR2 YFSETQ. The CDR3 is 12 amino acids. Trimming took off 4 bases at V and 6 bases at J, with 10 bases between the two ends. The full variable domain, its missing parts supplied by reference TRBV5-1 and TRBJ1-2, is KAGVTQTPRYLIKTRGQQVTLSCSPISGHRSVSWYQQTPGQGLQFLFEYFSETQRNKGNFPGRFSGRQFSNSRSEMNVSTLELGDSALYLCASSAGTDGYTFGSGTRLTVV.

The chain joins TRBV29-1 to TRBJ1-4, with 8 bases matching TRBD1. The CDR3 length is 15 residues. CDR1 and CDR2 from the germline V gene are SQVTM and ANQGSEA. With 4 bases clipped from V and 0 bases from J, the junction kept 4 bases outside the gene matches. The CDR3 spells CSVGETGATNEKLFF. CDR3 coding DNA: TGCAGCGTTGGCGAGACAGGGGCAACTAATGAAAAACTGTTTTTT.

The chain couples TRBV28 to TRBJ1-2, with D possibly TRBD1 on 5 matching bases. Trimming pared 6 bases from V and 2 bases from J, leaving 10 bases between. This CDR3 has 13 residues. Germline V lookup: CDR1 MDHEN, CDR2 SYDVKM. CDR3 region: CASSPTENYGYTF. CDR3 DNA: TGTGCCAGCAGCCCGACAGAGAACTATGGCTACACCTTC.

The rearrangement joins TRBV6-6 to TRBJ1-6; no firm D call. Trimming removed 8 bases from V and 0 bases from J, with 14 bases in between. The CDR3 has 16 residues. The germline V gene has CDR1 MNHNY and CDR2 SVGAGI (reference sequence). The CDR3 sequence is CASDNFRSSYNSPLHF. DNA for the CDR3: TGTGCCAGCGATAACTTCCGGTCCTCCTATAATTCACCCCTCCACTTT.

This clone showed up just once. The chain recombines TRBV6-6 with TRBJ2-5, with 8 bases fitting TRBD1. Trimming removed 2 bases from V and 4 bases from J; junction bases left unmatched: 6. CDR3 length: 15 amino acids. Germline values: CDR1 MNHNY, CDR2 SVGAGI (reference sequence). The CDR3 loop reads CASSYRDRGRETQYF. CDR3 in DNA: TGTGCCAGCAGTTACCGAGACAGGGGTCGAGAGACCCAGTACTTC.

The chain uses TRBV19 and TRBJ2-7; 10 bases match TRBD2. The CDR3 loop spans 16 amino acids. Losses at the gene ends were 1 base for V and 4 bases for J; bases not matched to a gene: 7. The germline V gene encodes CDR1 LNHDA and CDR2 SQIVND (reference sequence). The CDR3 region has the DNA TGTGCCAGTAGTATAGGTGGCCTAGCGGGAGTGTACGAGCAGTACTTC. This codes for CASSIGGLAGVYEQYF.

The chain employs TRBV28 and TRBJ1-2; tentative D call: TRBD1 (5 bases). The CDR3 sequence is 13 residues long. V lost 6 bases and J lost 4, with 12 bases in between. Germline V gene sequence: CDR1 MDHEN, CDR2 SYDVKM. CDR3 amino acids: CASSEDRTYGYTF. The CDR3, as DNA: TGTGCCAGCAGCGAAGACAGAACCTATGGCTACACCTTC.

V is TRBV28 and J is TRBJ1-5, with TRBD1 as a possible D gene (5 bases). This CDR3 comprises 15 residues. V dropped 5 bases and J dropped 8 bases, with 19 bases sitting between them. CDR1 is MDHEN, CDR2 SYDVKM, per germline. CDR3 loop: CASSTFFGGVKPQHF. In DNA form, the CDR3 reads TGTGCCAGCAGTACCTTTTTCGGGGGTGTGAAGCCCCAGCATTTT.